This is a list of T cell receptor beta chains from one sample in a study of regulatory T cells in long-lasting Graves disease. TCRdb independently ran MiXCR on the multiplex PCR reads; one entry per CDR3 protein. The table includes around 400,000 distinct CDR3 sequences, 15% detected once. These same data were also listed under a study on T cells in Graves' hyperthyroidism and ophthalmopathy.

The sequencing used peripheral blood mononuclear cells (PBMCs), collected at new diagnosis, from a patient treated with antithyroid drugs. Source of these receptors: a woman aged 40 to 50 with Graves disease. The CDR3 runs from the conserved cysteine through the conserved F or W. Fields, in order: J gene, D gene, V gene, clone size, CDR3 length, CDR3 protein, CDR3 DNA. A D gene is named only where the DNA matches it firmly. Only part of the rows carry a size: once, few, many, or a class if the clone is expanded.

j_gene: TRBJ2-7
d_gene: TRBD1
v_gene: TRBV2
abundance: many
len: 15
CDR3aa: CASSERFQGAYEQYF
CDR3nt: TGTGCCAGCAGTGAACGGTTTCAGGGGGCCTACGAGCAGTACTTC

j_gene: TRBJ2-2
d_gene: .
v_gene: TRBV12-5
abundance: few
len: 13
CDR3aa: CASGSPNTGELFF
CDR3nt: TGTGCTAGTGGTTCCCCGAACACCGGGGAGCTGTTTTTT

j_gene: TRBJ1-2
d_gene: .
v_gene: TRBV6-5
abundance: many
len: 17
CDR3aa: CASSFDPTGLYNGGYTF
CDR3nt: TGTGCCAGCAGTTTTGACCCGACAGGTTTATATAACGGTGGCTACACCTTC

j_gene: TRBJ1-2
d_gene: .
v_gene: TRBV30
abundance: many
len: 12
CDR3aa: CAWSPTRAGYTF
CDR3nt: TGTGCCTGGAGTCCGACACGGGCGGGCTACACCTTC

j_gene: TRBJ2-1
d_gene: .
v_gene: TRBV11-2
abundance: many
len: 11
CDR3aa: CASTRAYEQFF
CDR3nt: TGTGCCAGCACAAGAGCCTATGAGCAGTTCTTC

j_gene: TRBJ2-3
d_gene: .
v_gene: TRBV13
abundance: .
len: 16
CDR3aa: CASSLASDGRADTQYF
CDR3nt: TGTGCCAGCAGCCTCGCCAGCGATGGTAGGGCAGATACGCAGTATTTT

j_gene: TRBJ2-5
d_gene: TRBD2
v_gene: TRBV6-1
abundance: many
len: 20
CDR3aa: CASSPRGLYRASGRIETQYF
CDR3nt: TGTGCCAGCAGTCCCCGGGGGCTTTATCGGGCTAGCGGGAGGATCGAGACCCAGTACTTC

j_gene: TRBJ2-2
d_gene: TRBD2
v_gene: TRBV5-1
abundance: .
len: 16
CDR3aa: CASSLGASGAAGELFF
CDR3nt: TGCGCCAGCAGCTTGGGGGCTAGCGGAGCAGCGGGGGAGCTGTTTTTT

j_gene: TRBJ2-1
d_gene: .
v_gene: TRBV18
abundance: once
len: 15
CDR3aa: CASSPLGLANNEQFF
CDR3nt: TGTGCCAGCTCACCCCTCGGGCTCGCGAACAATGAGCAGTTCTTC

j_gene: TRBJ1-4
d_gene: .
v_gene: TRBV19
abundance: .
len: 13
CDR3aa: CASSIEQNEKLFF
CDR3nt: TGTGCCAGTAGTATAGAACAAAATGAAAAACTGTTTTTT

j_gene: TRBJ2-3
d_gene: TRBD2
v_gene: TRBV28
abundance: many
len: 15
CDR3aa: CASSFLSGSRDTQYF
CDR3nt: TGTGCCAGCAGTTTCTTGAGCGGGAGCAGAGATACGCAGTATTTT

j_gene: TRBJ2-2
d_gene: .
v_gene: TRBV30
abundance: many
len: 11
CDR3aa: CAWTAGGELFF
CDR3nt: TGTGCCTGGACCGCCGGCGGGGAGCTGTTTTTT

j_gene: TRBJ2-2
d_gene: TRBD2
v_gene: TRBV20-1
abundance: few
len: 16
CDR3aa: CSATQGLAGTTGELFF
CDR3nt: TGCAGTGCTACCCAAGGACTAGCGGGAACAACCGGGGAGCTGTTTTTT

j_gene: TRBJ2-1
d_gene: .
v_gene: TRBV7-2
abundance: .
len: 15
CDR3aa: CASSTRAGSYNEQFF
CDR3nt: TGTGCCAGCAGCACACGGGCAGGCTCCTACAATGAGCAGTTCTTC

j_gene: TRBJ2-7
d_gene: .
v_gene: TRBV12-3/TRBV12-4
abundance: many
len: 14
CDR3aa: CASSLEQSSYEQYF
CDR3nt: TGTGCCAGCAGTTTAGAGCAGAGCTCCTACGAGCAGTACTTC

j_gene: TRBJ1-4
d_gene: TRBD1
v_gene: TRBV5-1
abundance: few
len: 13
CDR3aa: CASSPPGGEKLFF
CDR3nt: TGCGCCAGCAGCCCTCCAGGGGGTGAAAAACTGTTTTTT

j_gene: TRBJ1-1
d_gene: TRBD1
v_gene: TRBV6-2/TRBV6-3
abundance: many
len: 14
CDR3aa: CASTGQGAWTEAFF
CDR3nt: TGTGCCAGCACCGGACAGGGGGCGTGGACTGAAGCTTTCTTT

j_gene: TRBJ2-1
d_gene: TRBD2
v_gene: TRBV11-3
abundance: .
len: 16
CDR3aa: CASSPGREFSYNEQFF
CDR3nt: TGTGCCAGCAGCCCGGGGCGGGAGTTCTCCTACAATGAGCAGTTCTTC

j_gene: TRBJ1-2
d_gene: .
v_gene: TRBV27
abundance: many
len: 15
CDR3aa: CASSLSHRSNYGYTF
CDR3nt: TGTGCCAGCAGTTTATCACACAGGTCGAACTATGGCTACACCTTC

j_gene: TRBJ2-5
d_gene: .
v_gene: TRBV11-3
abundance: many
len: 14
CDR3aa: CASSAGTLQETQYF
CDR3nt: TGTGCCAGCAGCGCCGGGACTCTCCAGGAGACCCAGTACTTC

j_gene: TRBJ2-3
d_gene: .
v_gene: TRBV6-2/TRBV6-3
abundance: few
len: 16
CDR3aa: CASSSSLDASTDTQYF
CDR3nt: TGTGCCAGCAGTTCCTCACTAGATGCTAGCACAGATACGCAGTATTTT

j_gene: TRBJ2-1
d_gene: .
v_gene: TRBV6-2/TRBV6-3
abundance: many
len: 14
CDR3aa: CASSLGGSGNEQFF
CDR3nt: TGTGCCAGCAGCCTTGGGGGATCCGGCAATGAGCAGTTCTTC

j_gene: TRBJ2-7
d_gene: TRBD2
v_gene: TRBV4-2
abundance: few
len: 15
CDR3aa: CASSQGGTSAYEQYF
CDR3nt: TGTGCCAGCAGCCAGGGGGGGACTTCCGCCTACGAGCAGTACTTC

j_gene: TRBJ2-1
d_gene: .
v_gene: TRBV27
abundance: many
len: 14
CDR3aa: CASSLSRPGDEQFF
CDR3nt: TGTGCCAGCAGTTTATCCCGTCCCGGGGATGAGCAGTTCTTC

j_gene: TRBJ1-1
d_gene: .
v_gene: TRBV6-2/TRBV6-3
abundance: few
len: 14
CDR3aa: CASSPRGGTTEAFF
CDR3nt: TGTGCCAGCAGTCCCCGAGGGGGTACGACTGAAGCTTTCTTT

j_gene: TRBJ2-7
d_gene: .
v_gene: TRBV12-3/TRBV12-4
abundance: .
len: 15
CDR3aa: CASSLGGRDWYEQYF
CDR3nt: TGTGCCAGCAGTTTGGGGGGGCGAGATTGGTACGAGCAGTACTTC

j_gene: TRBJ2-5
d_gene: .
v_gene: TRBV27
abundance: few
len: 14
CDR3aa: CASSLGTLGETQYF
CDR3nt: TGTGCCAGCAGTCTCGGGACTTTGGGAGAGACCCAGTACTTC

j_gene: TRBJ2-3
d_gene: TRBD2
v_gene: TRBV10-3
abundance: many
len: 17
CDR3aa: CAISESMAGDGTDTQYF
CDR3nt: TGTGCCATCAGTGAGTCGATGGCGGGAGACGGCACAGATACGCAGTATTTT

j_gene: TRBJ2-7
d_gene: .
v_gene: TRBV29-1
abundance: .
len: 12
CDR3aa: CSVELGVGEQYF
CDR3nt: TGCAGCGTTGAACTAGGTGTCGGCGAGCAGTACTTC

j_gene: TRBJ1-5
d_gene: .
v_gene: TRBV20-1
abundance: .
len: 12
CDR3aa: CSAMWGNQPQHF
CDR3nt: TGCAGTGCTATGTGGGGGAATCAGCCCCAGCATTTT

j_gene: TRBJ2-6
d_gene: .
v_gene: TRBV12-5
abundance: many
len: 17
CDR3aa: CASGLVPGLGGANVLTF
CDR3nt: TGTGCTAGTGGTTTGGTACCCGGACTGGGAGGGGCCAACGTCCTGACTTTC

j_gene: TRBJ2-5
d_gene: .
v_gene: TRBV6-2/TRBV6-3
abundance: few
len: 14
CDR3aa: CASSYGALQETQYF
CDR3nt: TGTGCCAGCAGTTACGGGGCGCTCCAAGAGACCCAGTACTTC

j_gene: TRBJ1-1
d_gene: .
v_gene: TRBV14
abundance: .
len: 14
CDR3aa: CASSQDGLWTEAFF
CDR3nt: TGTGCCAGCAGCCAAGATGGATTGTGGACTGAAGCTTTCTTT

j_gene: TRBJ2-7
d_gene: TRBD1
v_gene: TRBV19
abundance: many
len: 13
CDR3aa: CASQGQGDYEQYF
CDR3nt: TGTGCCAGTCAGGGACAGGGGGACTACGAGCAGTACTTC

j_gene: TRBJ1-2
d_gene: .
v_gene: TRBV12-3/TRBV12-4
abundance: .
len: 15
CDR3aa: CASSLIIGPNYGYTF
CDR3nt: TGTGCCAGCAGTCTCATCATCGGCCCTAACTATGGCTACACCTTC

j_gene: TRBJ2-1
d_gene: .
v_gene: TRBV6-4
abundance: .
len: 10
CDR3aa: CASSEHEQFF
CDR3nt: TGTGCCAGCAGTGAACATGAGCAGTTCTTC

j_gene: TRBJ2-7
d_gene: TRBD2
v_gene: TRBV7-8
abundance: .
len: 14
CDR3aa: CASRPGRHSYEQYF
CDR3nt: TGTGCCAGCAGACCCGGGAGGCACTCCTACGAGCAGTACTTC

j_gene: TRBJ2-7
d_gene: .
v_gene: TRBV14
abundance: many
len: 11
CDR3aa: CASSQADKQYF
CDR3nt: TGTGCCAGCAGCCAAGCGGATAAACAGTACTTC

j_gene: TRBJ2-1
d_gene: .
v_gene: TRBV2
abundance: many
len: 14
CDR3aa: CASSEAGTYNEQFF
CDR3nt: TGTGCCAGCAGTGAAGCGGGAACCTACAATGAGCAGTTCTTC

j_gene: TRBJ2-4
d_gene: .
v_gene: TRBV28
abundance: many
len: 13
CDR3aa: CASSPGLPSIQYF
CDR3nt: TGTGCCAGCAGTCCGGGTCTCCCCAGCATTCAGTACTTC

j_gene: TRBJ1-1
d_gene: .
v_gene: TRBV2
abundance: few
len: 14
CDR3aa: CASSENRANTEAFF
CDR3nt: TGTGCCAGCAGTGAGAACAGGGCGAACACTGAAGCTTTCTTT

j_gene: TRBJ1-2
d_gene: .
v_gene: TRBV24-1
abundance: many
len: 13
CDR3aa: CATSDWTSDGYTF
CDR3nt: TGTGCCACCAGTGATTGGACATCTGATGGCTACACCTTC

j_gene: TRBJ1-4
d_gene: .
v_gene: TRBV20-1
abundance: few
len: 15
CDR3aa: CSARDLSATNEKLFF
CDR3nt: TGCAGTGCTAGAGATCTGTCAGCAACTAATGAAAAACTGTTTTTT

j_gene: TRBJ2-5
d_gene: .
v_gene: TRBV20-1
abundance: many
len: 19
CDR3aa: CSARADIVALAGPQETQYF
CDR3nt: TGCAGTGCTAGAGCAGACATCGTGGCCTTAGCAGGGCCTCAGGAGACCCAGTACTTC

j_gene: TRBJ2-2
d_gene: .
v_gene: TRBV3-1
abundance: many
len: 16
CDR3aa: CASSQDFSVNTGELFF
CDR3nt: TGTGCCAGCAGCCAAGATTTTTCGGTGAACACCGGGGAGCTGTTTTTT

j_gene: TRBJ2-1
d_gene: .
v_gene: TRBV25-1
abundance: .
len: 13
CDR3aa: CASSRPSADEQFF
CDR3nt: TGTGCCAGCAGTCGTCCTAGCGCGGATGAGCAGTTCTTC

j_gene: TRBJ2-2
d_gene: TRBD2
v_gene: TRBV5-1
abundance: few
len: 20
CDR3aa: CASSLILGLAGTTPTGELFF
CDR3nt: TGCGCCAGCAGCTTAATATTAGGACTAGCGGGAACTACTCCCACCGGGGAGCTGTTTTTT

j_gene: TRBJ2-1
d_gene: TRBD2
v_gene: TRBV3-1
abundance: few
len: 14
CDR3aa: CASSPLAGVNEQFF
CDR3nt: TGTGCCAGCAGCCCCCTAGCGGGAGTCAATGAGCAGTTCTTC

j_gene: TRBJ1-1
d_gene: .
v_gene: TRBV19
abundance: many
len: 12
CDR3aa: CASSIGVTEAFF
CDR3nt: TGTGCCAGTAGTATAGGAGTAACTGAAGCTTTCTTT

j_gene: TRBJ1-4
d_gene: TRBD1
v_gene: TRBV5-1
abundance: few
len: 17
CDR3aa: CASSSGTGGALDEKLFF
CDR3nt: TGCGCCAGCAGCTCCGGGACAGGGGGCGCGTTGGATGAAAAACTGTTTTTT

j_gene: TRBJ1-1
d_gene: .
v_gene: TRBV12-3/TRBV12-4
abundance: few
len: 15
CDR3aa: CASSLLGSRDTEAFF
CDR3nt: TGTGCCAGCAGTTTACTCGGGAGTAGGGACACTGAAGCTTTCTTT

j_gene: TRBJ2-2
d_gene: .
v_gene: TRBV7-2
abundance: few
len: 14
CDR3aa: CASRLNRQAGELFF
CDR3nt: TGTGCCAGCAGGTTAAACCGACAGGCCGGGGAGCTGTTTTTT

j_gene: TRBJ2-3
d_gene: .
v_gene: TRBV2
abundance: many
len: 14
CDR3aa: CASNGWGMADTQYF
CDR3nt: TGTGCCAGCAACGGATGGGGGATGGCAGATACGCAGTATTTT